This TCR beta chain was recovered during a study of shared clonotypes between healthy human individuals. Assay execution proceeded at the deep level. Clones were sequenced by immunoSEQ multiplex PCR, and TCRdb holds only the in-frame ones, with some missing. The sample includes some 2.1 million clones, 95% of them seen just once. The CDR3 extends over 13 amino acids. Germline V gives CDR1 GTSNPN, CDR2 SVGIG (reference sequence). V was trimmed by 2 bases and J by 4 bases, leaving 9 bases between them. The V call is TRBV30, the J call TRBJ1-5; D gene uncertain. Sequenced: naive CD4+ T cells sorted from blood. Subset in this sample: CD45RA+ positively selected. The origin of this receptor is a man aged 18 to 30 in good health. The CDR3, as DNA: TGTGCCTGGAGTCATAAGGGAAATCAGCCCCAGCATTTT. Protein product: CAWSHKGNQPQHF. Combining the CDR3 with reference TRBV30 and TRBJ1-5 gives the whole variable domain SQTIHQWPATLVQPVGSPLSLECTVEGTSNPNLYWYRQAAGRGLQLLFYSVGIGQISSEVPQNLSASRPQDRQFILSSKKLLLSDSGFYLCAWSHKGNQPQHFGDGTRLSIL.